This TCR beta chain was captured by sequencing in a study of T cell repertoires in cytomegalovirus infection (dated by TCRdb to about 2019). About the full investigation: The HLA type of each donor mattered for the analysis, because public TCR beta signatures pointed to carriage of CMV infection along with the matching HLA type.

V was cut back by 4 bases and J by 2 bases, leaving a gap of 15 bases between them. Spanning cysteine to phenylalanine, the CDR3 consists of 15 amino acids. The retained sequence is limited to the CDR3, 45 bases, with the frame set at the first base. CDR1 and CDR2 (SGHTA, FQGNSA) derive from the germline V gene. The paper as a whole reports these results and caveats: In both this cohort and an independent cohort of 350 or so donors, the cumulative frequency of public TCR beta family members distinguished carriers of CMV infection plus the relevant HLA type. The ex vivo response was dominated by HLA-C-restricted CMV-specific TCR beta clonotypes, which also provided the single most frequent clonotype in two of eight donors.

The reads were generated on an Illumina HiSeq 1500. The public reads were reprocessed in TCRdb via fastp at Q25 and MiXCR, keeping in-frame beta chains. Each CDR3 protein gets just one entry, which takes the most common genes and DNA from the rows behind it. This sample gives 630,000 or so distinct CDR3 sequences in total; around 24% of them show up just once. Less than 9.5% of the sample is taken by the ten largest. This clonotype was seen at least ten times. Which antigen it targets is not known. No per-base quality is available; no much larger clone lies one base away. Source material: CD8+ T cells from PBMCs. In this chain, TRBV7-2 is recombined with TRBJ2-7; the D gene cannot be resolved beyond TRBD1 or TRBD2, each matching 5 bases. The TCR was taken from a human donor in good health (CMV status not recorded). Some clones in this sample may be carry-over from other donors' samples. In nucleotide form, the sequence is TGTGCCAGCAGCTCCGTCCCCGAGGGGACCTACGAGCAGTACTTC. The encoded protein is CASSSVPEGTYEQYF.